Each of the 11 T cell receptor beta chains below was sequenced from the same sample in a study of beta chain features in type 1 diabetes. The study reverse transcribed the entire isolated RNA, so it sequenced expressed TCRB transcripts. Produced via immunoSEQ multiplex PCR; TCRdb's table is partial and in-frame only. The sample has about 24,000 clones, about 70% seen once. Sequences were obtained from Tregs from blood. These receptors were obtained from a middle-aged woman in good health.

This clone appeared a few times. The V and J genes are TRBV6-6 and TRBJ2-2, with D tentatively TRBD1 (6 bases). This CDR3 comprises 16 residues. In germline, CDR1 is MNHNY, CDR2 SVGAGI (reference sequence). The germline V and J ends were trimmed by 7 bases and 1 base, with 16 bases remaining between them. The DNA for the CDR3 is TGTGCCAGCAAGGTACCCGGGACACTGAACACCGGGGAGCTGTTTTTT. Residues: CASKVPGTLNTGELFF.

This clone was observed a handful of times. The chain couples TRBV19 to TRBJ2-1; 9 bases are a match to TRBD2. The CDR3 has 15 amino acids. Trimming removed 5 bases from V and 8 bases from J; junction bases left unmatched: 10. The germline V gene has CDR1 LNHDA and CDR2 SQIVND (reference sequence). As DNA, the CDR3 is TGTGCCAGTAGTTTCCCCGGCGGGGGGGTCGATGAGCAGTTCTTC. Its protein product is CASSFPGGGVDEQFF.

Only a few counts were recorded for this clone. The V gene is TRBV20-1, the J gene TRBJ1-1; no firm D call. The CDR3 covers 10 residues. Germline V CDR1 and CDR2: DFQATT, SNEGSKA (reference sequence). V was trimmed by 6 bases and J by 2 bases, leaving 4 bases between them. CDR3 region: CSAANTEAFF. For the CDR3, the DNA is TGCAGTGCGGCCAACACTGAAGCTTTCTTT.

The chain joins TRBV19 to TRBJ2-7, with D possibly matching TRBD2 (6 bases). This CDR3 is 16 amino acids long. With 5 bases removed from V and 7 bases from J, the gap between germline ends came to 24 bases. Germline V gives CDR1 LNHDA, CDR2 SQIVND (reference sequence). CDR3 protein: CASSPLGGVLPHEQYF. The DNA for the CDR3 is TGTGCCAGTAGTCCGCTCGGGGGTGTTTTACCACATGAGCAGTACTTC.

This chain connects TRBV5-1 to TRBJ2-7, with 10 bases lining up with TRBD2. Germline V gene sequence: CDR1 SGHRS, CDR2 YFSETQ. V lost 0 bases, J lost 3 bases, and 0 bases stayed unmatched. The CDR3 consists of 14 residues. The CDR3 nucleotides are TGCGCCAGCAGCTTGGGGACTAGCGGCTACGAGCAGTACTTC. Protein: CASSLGTSGYEQYF. The entire variable domain, with the rest obtained from reference TRBV5-1 and TRBJ2-7, is as follows: KAGVTQTPRYLIKTRGQQVTLSCSPISGHRSVSWYQQTPGQGLQFLFEYFSETQRNKGNFPGRFSGRQFSNSRSEMNVSTLELGDSALYLCASSLGTSGYEQYFGPGTRLTVT.

CDR3 region: CASSFTGGEKLFF. As DNA, the CDR3 is TGTGCCAGCAGCTTCACAGGGGGCGAAAAACTGTTTTTT. This chain links TRBV7-2 with TRBJ1-4; 9 bases line up with TRBD1. The CDR3 covers 13 residues. Germline V gene lookup returns CDR1 SGHTA and CDR2 FQGNSA. The V gene end was trimmed by 3 bases and the J gene end by 8 bases; junction bases not matched to a gene: 1.

This clone showed up just once. A read error may account for a junction end that differs from germline. The genes are TRBV10-3 and TRBJ2-7, with 12 positions matching TRBD1. CDR3 length equals 15 residues. Germline V lookup: CDR1 ENHRY, CDR2 SYGVKD. The CDR3 is CAISASGQGAYGQYF. In nucleotides, the CDR3 is TGTGCCATCAGTGCGTCGGGACAGGGGGCGTACGGGCAGTACTTC.

The CDR3 sequence is CASSRDSLNTGELFF. The CDR3 bases are TGTGCCAGCAGCCGGGACAGCCTGAACACCGGGGAGCTGTTTTTT. V gene TRBV14 combines with J gene TRBJ2-2; 7 bases line up with TRBD1. The CDR3 is 15 residues long. Per germline, CDR1 SGHDN and CDR2 FVKESK. The V gene end was trimmed by 4 bases and the J gene end by 1 base; junction bases not matched to a gene: 3.

This clone has just a few counts. The chain employs TRBV29-1 and TRBJ2-2; tentative D call: TRBD1 (5 bases). Trimming pared 6 bases from V and 1 base from J, leaving 9 bases between. The CDR3 sequence is 13 residues long. The germline V gene has CDR1 SQVTM and CDR2 ANQGSEA. CDR3 coding DNA: TGCAGCGTCCGGACACAGAACACCGGGGAGCTGTTTTTT. Protein product: CSVRTQNTGELFF.

This CDR3 reads CASTSGLRQPQHF. The CDR3 region has the DNA TGTGCCAGCACCTCGGGACTTCGTCAGCCCCAGCATTTT. V gene TRBV6-5 combines with J gene TRBJ1-5; weak D call: TRBD1 (5 bases). V lost 7 bases to trimming and J lost 6 bases, with 13 bases between them. CDR3 size: 13 residues. In germline, CDR1 is MNHEY, CDR2 SVGAGI.

V and J are TRBV4-1 and TRBJ2-1, with D tentatively TRBD2 (6 bases). Germline loops: CDR1 MGHRA, CDR2 YSYEKL. Trimming cost V 4 bases and J 1 base, with 17 bases left between them. CDR3 length equals 17 residues. The CDR3 DNA reads TGCGCCAGCAGCCCCCCCCCTGGGCGGGGTTCCTACAATGAGCAGTTCTTC. Translated, it gives CASSPPPGRGSYNEQFF.